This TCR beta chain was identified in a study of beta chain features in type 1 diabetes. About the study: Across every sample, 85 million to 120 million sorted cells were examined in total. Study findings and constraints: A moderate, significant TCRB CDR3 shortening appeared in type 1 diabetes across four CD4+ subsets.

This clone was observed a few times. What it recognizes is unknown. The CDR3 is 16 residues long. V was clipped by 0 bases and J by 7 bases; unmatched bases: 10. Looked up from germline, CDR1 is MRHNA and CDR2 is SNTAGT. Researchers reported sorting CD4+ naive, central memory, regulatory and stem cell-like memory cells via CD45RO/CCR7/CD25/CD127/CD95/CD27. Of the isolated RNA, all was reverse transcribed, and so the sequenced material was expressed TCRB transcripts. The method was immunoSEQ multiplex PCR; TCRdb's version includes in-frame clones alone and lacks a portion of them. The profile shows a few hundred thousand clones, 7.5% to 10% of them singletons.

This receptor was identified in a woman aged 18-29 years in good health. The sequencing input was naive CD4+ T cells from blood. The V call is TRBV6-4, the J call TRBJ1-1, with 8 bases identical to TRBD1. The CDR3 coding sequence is TGTGCCAGCAGTGACTCTCGGGACAGGCCTCGCGGTGAAGCTTTCTTT. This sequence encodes CASSDSRDRPRGEAFF.